This T cell receptor beta chain was recovered during a study of OX40 agonist ivuxolimab in advanced cancers. About the study: Across the patients, intravenous ivuxolimab was delivered every 2 weeks at 0.01 to 10 mg/kg. Three patients, one with hepatocellular carcinoma and two with cutaneous melanoma, responded partially.

Trimming cost V 6 bases and J 0 bases, with 15 bases left between them. The length of the CDR3 is 16 residues. The germline CDR1 and CDR2 sequences are ENHRY and SYGVKD. The protocol was immunoSEQ multiplex PCR, while the TCRdb copy is restricted to in-frame clones and leaves out a portion. The data contain over 45,000 clones, approximately 84% of them singletons. Specimen: CD4+ or CD8+ T cells sorted from blood, collected in a trial of the OX40 agonist ivuxolimab. The chain is built from TRBV10-3 and TRBJ1-3; no definite D call. The sequence derives from an adult with an advanced solid tumor such as melanoma, head and neck, liver or kidney cancer. The CDR3 bases are TGTGCCATCAGAGCGGGCGACTTTATCTCTGGAAACACCATATATTTT. Residues: CAIRAGDFISGNTIYF.